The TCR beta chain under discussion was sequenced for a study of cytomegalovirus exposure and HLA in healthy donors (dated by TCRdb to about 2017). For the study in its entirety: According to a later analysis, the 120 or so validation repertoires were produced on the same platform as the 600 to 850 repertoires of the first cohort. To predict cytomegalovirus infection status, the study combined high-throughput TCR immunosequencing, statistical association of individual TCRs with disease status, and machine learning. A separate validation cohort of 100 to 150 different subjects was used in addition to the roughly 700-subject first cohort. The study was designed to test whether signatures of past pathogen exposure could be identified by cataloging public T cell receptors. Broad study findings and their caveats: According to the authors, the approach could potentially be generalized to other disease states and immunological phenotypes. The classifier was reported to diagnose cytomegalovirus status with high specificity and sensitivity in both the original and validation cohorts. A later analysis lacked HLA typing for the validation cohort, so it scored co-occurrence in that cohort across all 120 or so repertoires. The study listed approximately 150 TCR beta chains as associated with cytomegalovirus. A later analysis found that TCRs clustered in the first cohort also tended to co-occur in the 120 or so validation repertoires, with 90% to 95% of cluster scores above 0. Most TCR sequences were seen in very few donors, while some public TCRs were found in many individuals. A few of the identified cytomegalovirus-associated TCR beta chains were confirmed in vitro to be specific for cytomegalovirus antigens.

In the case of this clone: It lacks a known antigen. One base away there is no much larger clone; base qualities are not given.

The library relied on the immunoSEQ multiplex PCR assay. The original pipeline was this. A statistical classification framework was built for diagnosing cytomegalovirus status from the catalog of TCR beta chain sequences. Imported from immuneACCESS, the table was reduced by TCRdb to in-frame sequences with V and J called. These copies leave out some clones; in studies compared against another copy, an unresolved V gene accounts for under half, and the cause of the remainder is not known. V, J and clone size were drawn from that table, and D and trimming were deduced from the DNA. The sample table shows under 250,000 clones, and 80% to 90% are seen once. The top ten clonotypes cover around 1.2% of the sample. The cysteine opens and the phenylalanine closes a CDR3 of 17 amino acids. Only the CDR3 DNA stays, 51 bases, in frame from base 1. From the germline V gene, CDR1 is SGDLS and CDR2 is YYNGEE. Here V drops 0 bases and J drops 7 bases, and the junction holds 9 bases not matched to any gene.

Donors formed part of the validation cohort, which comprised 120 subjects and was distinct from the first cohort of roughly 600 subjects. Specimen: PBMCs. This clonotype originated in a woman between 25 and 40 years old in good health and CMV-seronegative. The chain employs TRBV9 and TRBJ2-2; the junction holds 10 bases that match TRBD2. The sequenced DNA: TGTGCCAGCAGCGTAGCGGCTACTAGCGGGGTTAACGGGGAGCTGTTTTTT. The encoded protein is CASSVAATSGVNGELFF.